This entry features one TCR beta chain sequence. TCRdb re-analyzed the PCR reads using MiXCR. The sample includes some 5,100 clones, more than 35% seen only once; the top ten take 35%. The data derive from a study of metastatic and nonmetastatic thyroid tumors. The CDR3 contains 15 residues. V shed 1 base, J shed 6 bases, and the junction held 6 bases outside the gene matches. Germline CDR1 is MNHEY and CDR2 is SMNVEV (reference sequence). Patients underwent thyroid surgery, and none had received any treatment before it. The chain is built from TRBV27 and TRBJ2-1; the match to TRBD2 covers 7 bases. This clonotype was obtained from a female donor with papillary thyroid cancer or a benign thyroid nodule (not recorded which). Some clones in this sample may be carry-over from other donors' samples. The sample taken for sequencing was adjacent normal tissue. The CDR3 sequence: CASSLFPSGGNEQFF. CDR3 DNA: TGTGCCAGCAGTTTATTCCCTAGCGGAGGCAATGAGCAGTTCTTC.